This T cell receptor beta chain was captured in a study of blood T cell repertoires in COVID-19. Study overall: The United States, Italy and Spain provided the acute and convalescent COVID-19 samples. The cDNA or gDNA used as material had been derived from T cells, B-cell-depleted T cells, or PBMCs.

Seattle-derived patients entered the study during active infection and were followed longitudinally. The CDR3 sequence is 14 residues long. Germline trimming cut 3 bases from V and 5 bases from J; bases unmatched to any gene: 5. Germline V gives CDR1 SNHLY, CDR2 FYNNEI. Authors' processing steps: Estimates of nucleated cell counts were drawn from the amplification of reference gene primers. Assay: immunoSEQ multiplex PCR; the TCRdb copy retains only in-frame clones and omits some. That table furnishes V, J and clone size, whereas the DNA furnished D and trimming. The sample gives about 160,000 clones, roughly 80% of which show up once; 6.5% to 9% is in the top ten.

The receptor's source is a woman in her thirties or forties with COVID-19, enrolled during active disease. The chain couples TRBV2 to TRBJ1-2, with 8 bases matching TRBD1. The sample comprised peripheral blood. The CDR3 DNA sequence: TGTGCCAGCAGTGATCCTAGGACAGGGTATGGCTACACCTTC. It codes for CASSDPRTGYGYTF.